One and the same sample provided the 5 T cell receptor beta chains below, sequenced in a study of blood T cell repertoires in COVID-19. Sequencing used immunoSEQ multiplex PCR; TCRdb keeps in-frame clones, though not all of them. This table has some 340,000 clones, 85% appearing once. The sample comprised peripheral blood. The receptors originated from a woman between 18 and 30 years old with acute or convalescent COVID-19.

By share, this clone counts as medium-sized (0.01 to 0.1%). The chain carries TRBV28 and TRBJ1-3; D remains unclear. The CDR3 length is 18 residues. Germline CDR1 and CDR2: MDHEN and SYDVKM. V was shortened by 6 bases and J by 0 bases, with 21 bases between the two germline ends. The CDR3 DNA sequence: TGTGCCAGCAGCCCCCATGGCCTGTTTAGCCTCTCTGGAAACACCATATATTTT. Translating it yields CASSPHGLFSLSGNTIYF.

The count of this clone is one. The chain carries TRBV11-2 and TRBJ1-6; D not certain. Germline V gene lookup returns CDR1 SGHAT and CDR2 FQNNGV. The length of the CDR3 is 13 residues. V lost 5 bases and J lost 7, with 9 bases in between. The CDR3 protein is CASSPAGNSPLHF. The CDR3 DNA reads as TGTGCCAGCAGCCCTGCGGGAAATTCACCCCTCCACTTT.

The chain combines TRBV7-2 with TRBJ1-6; 7 nucleotides match TRBD1. The CDR3 totals 13 residues. CDR1 and CDR2 (germline): SGHTA, FQGNSA. Germline trimming cut 1 base from V and 9 bases from J; bases unmatched to any gene: 0. The CDR3 spells CASSLDRGSPLHF. As DNA, the CDR3 is TGTGCCAGCAGCTTAGACAGGGGTTCACCCCTCCACTTT.

This clone has just one count. The rearrangement uses TRBV9 and TRBJ1-5; 8 bases line up with TRBD1. Germline CDR1 and CDR2: SGDLS and YYNGEE. CDR3 length: 14 residues. The V segment lost 5 bases and the J segment 2 bases; nucleotides outside the gene matches: 3. CDR3 sequence: CASSVTGGNQPQHF. The DNA for the CDR3 is TGTGCCAGCAGTGTGACAGGGGGCAATCAGCCCCAGCATTTT.

This clone was observed a single time. V is TRBV9 and J is TRBJ1-1, with TRBD1 matching over 9 bases. CDR3 length equals 13 residues. Germline loops: CDR1 SGDLS, CDR2 YYNGEE. The V gene end was trimmed by 0 bases and the J gene end by 10 bases; junction bases not matched to a gene: 4. CDR3 protein: CASSVGTGEGAFF. CDR3 in DNA: TGTGCCAGCAGCGTAGGGACAGGGGAAGGAGCTTTCTTT.